The entry that follows covers one T cell receptor (beta chain) sequence. Generated by immunoSEQ multiplex PCR, the TCRdb table keeps only in-frame clones and is missing some. The sample holds roughly 220,000 clones, roughly 84% seen once. Cohort allocation depended upon clinical history that participants reported. Donors in Cohort 3 counted as recovered after two negative PCRs, clearance, or symptom resolution. CDR3 size: 13 residues. With 1 base removed from V and 6 bases from J, the gap between germline ends came to 6 bases. Germline CDR1 and CDR2: LGHNA and YNFKEQ. The source of the sample is a study of blood T cell repertoires in COVID-19. Study overall: PBMCs, B-cell-depleted T cells, or T cells were the source of the cDNA or gDNA that made up the material.

This TCR was recovered from a middle-aged woman who had recovered from COVID-19. The rearrangement uses TRBV4-2 and TRBJ2-2; D unresolved. The sequenced sample consisted of PBMCs or T cells enriched from blood (not recorded which). The CDR3 DNA sequence: TGTGCCAGCAGCCAAGGTCCATCCGGGGAGCTGTTTTTT. This encodes CASSQGPSGELFF.